These 24 T cell receptor beta chains originate from one sample sequenced in a study of PD-1 blockade in classical Hodgkin lymphoma. The protocol was immunoSEQ multiplex PCR, while the TCRdb copy is restricted to in-frame clones and leaves out a portion. The sample has about 93,000 clones; roughly 81% are singletons. Every patient relapsed after autologous stem cell transplantation, and brentuximab vedotin exposure varied. The sequences come from peripheral blood mononuclear cells (PBMCs), collected before the second cycle of nivolumab. These receptors originate from a human donor with classical Hodgkin lymphoma.

Only a few counts were recorded for this clone. This chain uses TRBV30 with TRBJ1-1; D ambiguous. CDR3 size: 12 residues. The germline CDR1 and CDR2 sequences are GTSNPN and SVGIG (reference sequence). The germline V and J ends were trimmed by 5 bases and 1 base, with 8 bases remaining between them. CDR3 in DNA: TGTGCCTGGTGGGAGCGGAACACTGAAGCTTTCTTT. Its protein is CAWWERNTEAFF.

In nucleotides, the CDR3 is TGTGCCAGCTCGGGACAGGGGCAAGGGGAGCAGTTCTTC. Amino acid sequence: CASSGQGQGEQFF. This chain links TRBV2 with TRBJ2-1, with 10 nucleotides matching TRBD1. V dropped 8 bases and J dropped 10; count of bases not matched to a gene: 8. Germline loops: CDR1 SNHLY, CDR2 FYNNEI. CDR3 size: 13 residues.

The genes are TRBV9 and TRBJ2-6, with D maybe TRBD1 (5 bases). In germline, CDR1 is SGDLS, CDR2 YYNGEE. Trimming left V 5 bases short and J 0 bases short, with 6 bases between. The CDR3 runs 14 residues. CDR3 DNA: TGTGCCAGCAGGGACAACTCTGGGGCCAACGTCCTGACTTTC. Translated, it gives CASRDNSGANVLTF.

The J gene is TRBJ1-2, the V gene TRBV28; the D gene is possibly TRBD1 (6 bases). The CDR3 contains 15 residues. V lost 1 base and J 2 bases, leaving 11 bases between the germline ends. The germline CDR1 and CDR2 sequences are MDHEN and SYDVKM. As DNA, the CDR3 is TGTGCCAGCAGTTTATCGGGCAGGGGAAACTATGGCTACACCTTC. Amino acid sequence: CASSLSGRGNYGYTF.

The chain has TRBV14 and TRBJ2-7; D is ambiguous. There are 13 residues in the CDR3. Deletions cut 1 base from V and 7 bases from J, with 11 bases between. Germline V gene data show CDR1 as SGHDN and CDR2 as FVKESK. CDR3: CASSQVGFGEQYF. CDR3 in DNA: TGTGCCAGCAGCCAAGTTGGGTTCGGAGAGCAGTACTTC.

This chain connects TRBV4-1 to TRBJ2-5; D is possibly TRBD1 (5 bases). Trimming shortened V by 6 bases and J by 5 bases, and 13 bases separated the two germline ends. CDR1 is MGHRA and CDR2 is YSYEKL in the germline V gene. CDR3 size: 13 residues. The CDR3 is CASRPLPGETQYF. CDR3 bases: TGCGCCAGCAGACCCCTCCCAGGGGAGACCCAGTACTTC.

The rearrangement links TRBV7-9 to TRBJ2-7, with D hard to call. Germline loops: CDR1 SEHNR, CDR2 FQNEAQ (reference sequence). The ends were cut back, 7 bases at V and 0 bases at J, with 10 bases in the middle. The CDR3 has 13 amino acids. CDR3 region: CASTPRASYEQYF. CDR3 sequence (DNA): TGTGCCAGCACCCCACGGGCCTCCTACGAGCAGTACTTC.

The chain links TRBV2 to TRBJ2-1, with a weak D call TRBD2 (5 bases). Trimming left V 11 bases short and J 2 bases short, with 16 bases between. This CDR3 has 14 residues. Per germline, CDR1 SNHLY and CDR2 FYNNEI. The CDR3 loop reads CAGKTERTYNEQFF. CDR3 DNA sequence: TGTGCCGGGAAGACCGAGCGGACCTACAATGAGCAGTTCTTC.

This chain uses TRBV7-6 with TRBJ2-7; 7 positions match TRBD1. Germline trimming cut 0 bases from V and 2 bases from J; bases unmatched to any gene: 7. The CDR3 loop spans 16 amino acids. Germline V gene data show CDR1 as SGHVS and CDR2 as FNYEAQ. The CDR3 bases are TGTGCCAGCAGCTTAGCGACCGGGACAGCGCCCTACGAGCAGTACTTC. Protein: CASSLATGTAPYEQYF.

CDR3 nucleotides: TGTGCCAGCAGCGTAGGCGGGACTCACACAGATACGCAGTATTTT. It is translated as CASSVGGTHTDTQYF. The chain links TRBV9 to TRBJ2-3; tentatively, D is TRBD2 (6 bases). This CDR3 has 15 amino acids. The V and J ends lost 0 bases and 2 bases respectively, with 10 bases between them. Germline CDR1 and CDR2: SGDLS and YYNGEE.

The V and J genes are TRBV10-3 and TRBJ2-5, with 8 bases lining up with TRBD2. Germline V CDR1 and CDR2: ENHRY, SYGVKD. This CDR3 has 12 residues. J gave up 1 base and V 10 bases, and 2 bases lay outside the gene matches. The CDR3 DNA sequence: TGTGCCACGGGGACTAGCCAAGAGACCCAGTACTTC. This encodes CATGTSQETQYF.

This clone has just one count. CDR3 nucleotides: TGTGCCAGCAGTCCCGTCAACCCTAGGGACACTGAAGCTTTCTTT. Translated: CASSPVNPRDTEAFF. This chain connects TRBV27 to TRBJ1-1; D unclear. The ends were cut back, 5 bases at V and 3 bases at J, with 16 bases in the middle. The CDR3 runs to 15 residues. CDR1 is MNHEY, CDR2 SMNVEV, per germline (reference sequence).

V is TRBV6-5 and J is TRBJ1-4; D is ambiguous. Trimming stripped 4 bases from V and 0 bases from J, with 12 bases between. The CDR3 contains 16 residues. The germline CDR1 and CDR2 sequences are MNHEY and SVGAGI. The CDR3 protein is CASSWLTSPTNEKLFF. CDR3 bases: TGTGCCAGCAGTTGGTTAACCTCACCAACTAATGAAAAACTGTTTTTT.

This clone has a single count. This chain connects TRBV11-2 to TRBJ2-7; 7 bases are shared with TRBD1. The CDR3 is 11 residues long. V shed 3 bases, J shed 8 bases, and the junction held 1 base outside the gene matches. Germline V CDR1 and CDR2: SGHAT, FQNNGV. The CDR3 coding sequence is TGTGCCAGCAGCTTGGGACAGCAGCAGTACTTC. Translating it yields CASSLGQQQYF.

The rearrangement uses TRBV29-1 and TRBJ1-2; D is possibly TRBD1 (6 bases). This CDR3 is 14 amino acids long. The germline V gene has CDR1 SQVTM and CDR2 ANQGSEA. Trimming left V 0 bases short and J 6 bases short, with 14 bases between. CDR3 sequence reads: CSVEDPRGGDGYTF. CDR3 bases: TGCAGCGTTGAAGATCCCAGGGGTGGTGATGGCTACACCTTC.

This clone was seen a single time. V and J are TRBV9 and TRBJ2-2; 7 bases match TRBD2. With 0 bases clipped from V and 1 base from J, the junction kept 6 bases outside the gene matches. The CDR3 sequence is 17 residues long. The germline gives CDR1 SGDLS, CDR2 YYNGEE. The CDR3 bases are TGTGCCAGCAGCGTAGACCCCCAGCGGGGGAACACCGGGGAGCTGTTTTTT. This codes for CASSVDPQRGNTGELFF.

This clone has a single count. This chain connects TRBV7-8 to TRBJ2-2, with D uncertain. The CDR3 sequence is 14 residues long. The V gene's germline CDR1 is SGHVS and CDR2 FQNEAQ. V dropped 5 bases and J dropped 0 bases, with 7 bases sitting between them. The CDR3: CASSLNTNTGELFF. DNA of the CDR3: TGTGCCAGCAGCCTGAACACGAACACCGGGGAGCTGTTTTTT.

Concerning this clone itself: Other nucleotide sequences from this sample produce the same CDR3. The chain employs TRBV5-4 and TRBJ1-1; D gene ambiguous. This CDR3 region has 13 residues. Germline V gene lookup returns CDR1 SGHNT and CDR2 YYREEE (reference sequence). V was clipped by 2 bases and J by 1 base, with 6 bases between them. CDR3 region: CASSFSENTEAFF. CDR3 sequence (DNA): TGTGCCAGCAGCTTCTCAGAGAACACTGAAGCTTTCTTT.

The chain combines TRBV7-2 with TRBJ1-5; D ambiguous. This CDR3 has 13 amino acids. Germline lookup yields CDR1 SGHTA and CDR2 FQGNSA. Trimming shortened V by 2 bases and J by 5 bases, and 7 bases separated the two germline ends. DNA of the CDR3: TGTGCCAGCAGCTTAACCGGGGATCAGCCCCAGCATTTT. This codes for CASSLTGDQPQHF.

J is TRBJ1-1 and V is TRBV29-1; 7 nucleotides line up with TRBD1. Germline trimming cut 8 bases from V and 4 bases from J; bases unmatched to any gene: 7. The CDR3 sequence is 12 residues long. The germline CDR1 and CDR2 sequences are SQVTM and ANQGSEA. The CDR3 nucleotides are TGCAGCTTTAGGGGGCTGGGCACTGAAGCTTTCTTT. Its protein product is CSFRGLGTEAFF. The variable domain in full, completed from reference TRBV29-1 and TRBJ1-1, reads SAVISQKPSRDICQRGTSLTIQCQVDSQVTMMFWYRQQPGQSLTLIATANQGSEATYESGFVIDKFPISRPNLTFSTLTVSNMSPEDSSIYLCSFRGLGTEAFFGQGTRLTVV.

The chain carries TRBV5-1 and TRBJ2-1, with TRBD1 matching 8 bases. Trimming cost V 1 base and J 3 bases; bases outside gene matches: 3. The CDR3 spans 15 residues. In germline, CDR1 is SGHRS, CDR2 YFSETQ. The CDR3 reads CASSLWDRLYNEQFF. Here the CDR3 DNA reads TGCGCCAGCAGCTTGTGGGACAGGCTCTACAATGAGCAGTTCTTC.

The genes are TRBV7-7 and TRBJ2-3, with 8 bases that match TRBD2. Germline V gene sequence: CDR1 SSHAT, CDR2 FNYEAQ (reference sequence). The V segment lost 2 bases and the J segment 6 bases; nucleotides outside the gene matches: 4. This CDR3 has 14 residues. CDR3 protein: CASSLTGGVDTQYF. CDR3 bases: TGTGCCAGCAGCTTAACGGGGGGGGTGGATACGCAGTATTTT.

The genes are TRBV9 and TRBJ2-3, with D unresolved. This CDR3 is built from 12 residues. The V and J ends lost 3 bases and 4 bases respectively, with 6 bases between them. CDR1 and CDR2 (germline): SGDLS, YYNGEE. The DNA for the CDR3 is TGTGCCAGCAGCGCCAGCGCAGATACGCAGTATTTT. Translation: CASSASADTQYF.

This rearrangement joins TRBV9 to TRBJ2-7; 8 positions agree with TRBD2. The CDR3 extends over 15 amino acids. After removal of 3 bases from V and 1 base from J, the junction contained 6 bases not matched to a gene. Germline CDR1 is SGDLS and CDR2 is YYNGEE. The chain's CDR3 is CASSARAGASYEQYF. The CDR3 DNA follows: TGTGCCAGCAGCGCCAGAGCGGGAGCATCCTACGAGCAGTACTTC.